The subject of this entry is one T cell receptor beta chain. CDR1 and CDR2 (germline): SGHRS, YFSETQ. Trimming cost V 3 bases and J 6 bases; bases outside gene matches: 6. The CDR3 contains 16 residues. The data are from a study of technical replicates of blood from four donors. Repertoires were generated with immunoSEQ multiplex PCR, while TCRdb's copy carries only in-frame clones and drops some. The sample has roughly 85,000 clones, 94% seen once. The source is a human donor in good health. The J gene is TRBJ1-4, the V gene TRBV5-1; 12 bases align to TRBD1. The sequenced sample was T cells isolated from PBMCs. CDR3: CASSWGTGGLDEKLFF. Written as DNA, the CDR3 is TGCGCCAGCAGCTGGGGGACAGGGGGCTTGGATGAAAAACTGTTTTTT.